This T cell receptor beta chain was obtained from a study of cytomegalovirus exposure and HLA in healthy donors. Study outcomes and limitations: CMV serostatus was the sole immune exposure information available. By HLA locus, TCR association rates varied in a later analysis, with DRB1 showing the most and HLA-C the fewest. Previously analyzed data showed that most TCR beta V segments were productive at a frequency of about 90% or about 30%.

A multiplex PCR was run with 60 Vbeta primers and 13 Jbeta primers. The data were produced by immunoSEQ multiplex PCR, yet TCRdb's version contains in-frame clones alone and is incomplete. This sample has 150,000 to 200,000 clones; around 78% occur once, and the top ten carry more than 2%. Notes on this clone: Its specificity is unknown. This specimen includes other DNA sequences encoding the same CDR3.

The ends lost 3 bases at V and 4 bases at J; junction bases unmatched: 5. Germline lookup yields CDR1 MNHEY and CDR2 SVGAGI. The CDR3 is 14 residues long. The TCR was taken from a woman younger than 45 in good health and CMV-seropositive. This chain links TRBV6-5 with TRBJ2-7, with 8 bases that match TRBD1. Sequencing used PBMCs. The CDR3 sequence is CASSYRDRPYEQYF. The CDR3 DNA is TGTGCCAGCAGTTATAGGGACAGGCCTTACGAGCAGTACTTC.